Below are 29 T cell receptor beta chains sequenced from a single sample in a study of CD8 T cells in Susac syndrome. Random hexamers were used to reverse transcribe an amount of about 0.5 to 1 ug RNA. TCRdb independently ran MiXCR on the immunoSEQ multiplex PCR reads; one entry per CDR3 protein. The data contain approximately 210,000 distinct CDR3 sequences, 94% of them singletons. Sequences were obtained from CD4+ T cells from PBMCs. The receptor source for this set is a human donor with Susac syndrome.

This rearrangement joins TRBV5-1 to TRBJ2-1, with 13 bases matching TRBD2. After removal of 4 bases from V and 7 bases from J, the junction contained 5 bases not matched to a gene. Germline CDR1 and CDR2: SGHRS and YFSETQ. The CDR3 is 15 amino acids. DNA for the CDR3: TGCGCCAGCAGCGTAACTAGCGGGGGGGTAAATGAGCAGTTCTTC. It yields the protein CASSVTSGGVNEQFF.

V usage is TRBV7-9 and J usage is TRBJ1-2; D unresolved. The CDR3 is 16 amino acids. Between the trimmed V and J ends, which lost 7 bases and 8 bases, there was a span of 26 bases. Germline assignment: CDR1 SEHNR and CDR2 FQNEAQ (reference sequence). CDR3 in DNA: TGTGCCAGCACCCAGTTTAGGACGGGGTCTTTAAGCGGCTACACCTTC. Translating it yields CASTQFRTGSLSGYTF.

The V gene is TRBV10-3, the J gene TRBJ2-3, with 8 bases fitting TRBD1. Looked up from germline, CDR1 is ENHRY and CDR2 is SYGVKD. This CDR3 is built from 15 residues. The junction had 6 bases not matched to a gene; V was cut back by 4 bases and J by 3 bases. CDR3 sequence: CAISGGQGQTDTQYF. The DNA of the CDR3 is TGTGCCATCAGTGGAGGACAGGGCCAGACAGATACGCAGTATTTT.

The rearrangement joins TRBV5-1 to TRBJ2-7, with D tentatively TRBD1 (5 bases). Trimming removed 0 bases at V and 0 bases at J, with 13 bases between. The V gene's germline CDR1 is SGHRS and CDR2 YFSETQ. The length of the CDR3 is 16 residues. The CDR3 coding sequence is TGCGCCAGCAGCTTGGAGCCCGCGACAGCCTCCTACGAGCAGTACTTC. It specifies CASSLEPATASYEQYF.

V is TRBV4-3 and J is TRBJ1-1; TRBD1 might be the D (6 bases). Trimming stripped 0 bases from V and 2 bases from J, with 16 bases between. CDR3 size: 17 residues. The germline CDR1 and CDR2 sequences are LGHNA and YSLEER. For the CDR3, the DNA is TGCGCCAGCAGCCAAGATCTTGGGGGCGGCGGAAACACTGAAGCTTTCTTT. It encodes CASSQDLGGGGNTEAFF.

The chain couples TRBV2 to TRBJ2-7, with unresolved D. Germline assignment: CDR1 SNHLY and CDR2 FYNNEI. Between the trimmed V and J ends, which lost 6 bases and 5 bases, there was a span of 5 bases. The CDR3 is made up of 10 amino acids. CDR3 DNA sequence: TGTGCCAGCAGCGACGACGAGCAGTACTTC. This encodes CASSDDEQYF.

The V and J genes are TRBV29-1 and TRBJ1-1; D gene ambiguous. CDR1 and CDR2 (germline): SQVTM, ANQGSEA. The CDR3 spans 16 residues. V dropped 4 bases and J dropped 0 bases, with 18 bases sitting between them. CDR3 protein: CSVVFKWTGMNTEAFF. CDR3 nucleotide sequence: TGCAGCGTTGTGTTCAAGTGGACCGGAATGAACACTGAAGCTTTCTTT.

The chain recombines TRBV20-1 with TRBJ2-7, with 12 bases that match TRBD2. Germline loops: CDR1 DFQATT, CDR2 SNEGSKA (reference sequence). Trimming took 6 bases from V and 6 from J; bases not matched to a gene: 6. CDR3 length: 13 residues. In DNA, the CDR3 is TGCAGTGCCCAGCTACTAGCGGGGGGCGAGCAGTACTTC. Translation gives CSAQLLAGGEQYF.

CDR3 coding DNA: TGTGCCAGCAGTTGGGACCGAACGATAGCGAACACCGGGGAGCTGTTTTTT. Its translation is CASSWDRTIANTGELFF. The chain uses TRBV6-5 and TRBJ2-2, with D perhaps given as TRBD1 or TRBD2 (5 bases each). Trimming removed 4 bases at V and 0 bases at J, with 15 bases between. The germline V gene encodes CDR1 MNHEY and CDR2 SVGAGI. This CDR3 is built from 17 residues.

V usage is TRBV5-1 and J usage is TRBJ2-5, with 10 nucleotides matching TRBD1. J lost 5 bases, V lost 3 bases, and 10 bases had no gene match. Germline V gene data show CDR1 as SGHRS and CDR2 as YFSETQ. CDR3 length: 16 residues. CDR3 in amino acids: CASSWGPGTGVETQYF. Written as DNA, the CDR3 is TGCGCCAGCAGCTGGGGGCCCGGGACAGGGGTCGAGACCCAGTACTTC. Using reference TRBV5-1 and TRBJ2-5 for the parts outside the CDR3, the full variable domain is KAGVTQTPRYLIKTRGQQVTLSCSPISGHRSVSWYQQTPGQGLQFLFEYFSETQRNKGNFPGRFSGRQFSNSRSEMNVSTLELGDSALYLCASSWGPGTGVETQYFGPGTRLLVL.

This clonotype was detected only once. The genes are TRBV28 and TRBJ2-2; 8 nucleotides match TRBD1. Germline lookup yields CDR1 MDHEN and CDR2 SYDVKM. The CDR3 length is 16 residues. V gave up 9 bases and J gave up 4 bases; unmatched junction bases: 13. CDR3 DNA sequence: TGTGCCAGTACAGGGACAGGAGATTCTCCCACCGGGGAGCTGTTTTTT. Residues: CASTGTGDSPTGELFF.

This clonotype showed up just once. CDR3 sequence reads: CASSRARQGRKDQPQHF. The CDR3 bases are TGTGCCAGCAGCAGAGCCCGACAGGGTAGGAAAGATCAGCCCCAGCATTTT. V usage is TRBV5-6 and J usage is TRBJ1-5; 7 bases agree with TRBD1. The CDR3 length is 17 residues. The trim removed 4 bases at V and 5 bases at J, leaving 15 bases unmatched. CDR1 and CDR2 from the germline V gene are SGHDT and YYEEEE.

The chain couples TRBV20-1 to TRBJ2-5; 8 bases align to TRBD1. The germline CDR1 and CDR2 sequences are DFQATT and SNEGSKA (reference sequence). Trimming at V came to 3 bases and at J to 5 bases, leaving 11 bases not matched to a gene. This CDR3 spans 15 amino acids. The CDR3 loop is CSASRSGGPSETQYF. The DNA for the CDR3 is TGCAGTGCTAGTCGCTCAGGGGGCCCGTCGGAGACCCAGTACTTC.

This chain joins TRBV4-2 and TRBJ1-1; 11 positions match TRBD1. CDR3 length: 15 residues. Germline-derived CDR1 and CDR2 are LGHNA and YNFKEQ. Germline trimming cut 5 bases from V and 3 bases from J; bases unmatched to any gene: 5. This CDR3 is CASSSGQGADTEAFF. The CDR3 DNA reads TGTGCCAGCAGCTCCGGACAGGGGGCGGACACTGAAGCTTTCTTT.

The chain uses TRBV6-5 and TRBJ1-5, with D unclear. Trimming took 5 bases from V and 2 from J, leaving 7 bases between them. Germline V CDR1 and CDR2: MNHEY, SVGAGI. This CDR3 contains 13 residues. CDR3 bases: TGTGCCAGCAGTCTACATCGCAATCAGCCCCAGCATTTT. Protein product: CASSLHRNQPQHF.

The chain combines TRBV2 with TRBJ1-2; TRBD1 is a possible D gene (5 bases). The CDR3 has 12 residues. The germline gives CDR1 SNHLY, CDR2 FYNNEI. V was clipped by 2 bases and J by 6 bases, with 7 bases between them. CDR3 in DNA: TGTGCCAGCAGTGAACAGGGAGATGGCTACACCTTC. Its protein is CASSEQGDGYTF.

This chain joins TRBV19 and TRBJ2-3; D is undetermined. Germline V CDR1 and CDR2: LNHDA, SQIVND (reference sequence). This CDR3 spans 15 amino acids. V was cut by 1 base and J by 3 bases, with 11 bases left in between. In DNA form, the CDR3 reads TGTGCCAGTAGTATAGGGGGAAGGGTAACAGATACGCAGTATTTT. Its translation: CASSIGGRVTDTQYF.

This chain joins TRBV5-1 and TRBJ2-1; a weak D match, TRBD1 (5 bases). This CDR3 comprises 15 residues. Germline V lookup: CDR1 SGHRS, CDR2 YFSETQ. Trimming pared 0 bases from V and 10 bases from J, leaving 17 bases between. The CDR3, as DNA: TGCGCCAGCAGCTTGGAGCCGGACACAGCCGAAGAGCAGTTCTTC. Protein: CASSLEPDTAEEQFF.

This clonotype appeared a single time. The V gene is TRBV11-3, the J gene TRBJ1-6; tentatively, D is TRBD1 (5 bases). Germline CDR1 SGHNT, CDR2 YENEEA. The CDR3 is 16 residues long. Deletions cut 0 bases from V and 8 bases from J, with 14 bases between. CDR3 residues: CASSLDKWGRYSPLHF. In nucleotides, the CDR3 is TGTGCCAGCAGCTTAGATAAGTGGGGGAGGTATTCACCCCTCCACTTT. The whole variable domain, filled in from reference TRBV11-3 and TRBJ1-6, reads EAGVVQSPRYKIIEKKQPVAFWCNPISGHNTLYWYLQNLGQGPELLIRYENEEAVDDSQLPKDRFSAERLKGVDSTLKIQPAELGDSAVYLCASSLDKWGRYSPLHFGNGTRLTVT.

The V gene is TRBV6-2 or TRBV6-3, the J gene TRBJ1-5; D not certain. Looked up from germline, CDR1 is MNHEY and CDR2 is SVGEGT. The CDR3 sequence is 11 residues long. Deletions cut 6 bases from V and 9 bases from J, with 9 bases between. Here the CDR3 reads CASSPPGPQHF. CDR3 coding DNA: TGTGCCAGCAGCCCGCCTGGGCCCCAGCATTTT.

V is TRBV18 and J is TRBJ2-1; D is perhaps TRBD1 or TRBD2 (5 bases each). Germline V CDR1 and CDR2: KGHSH, LQKENI. This CDR3 is built from 16 residues. Trimming left V 3 bases short and J 0 bases short, with 12 bases between. The DNA of the CDR3 is TGTGCCAGCTCACCGCTAGGGGAGAGCTCCTACAATGAGCAGTTCTTC. Amino acids: CASSPLGESSYNEQFF.

The V gene is TRBV14, the J gene TRBJ2-5, with D possibly TRBD2 on 5 matching bases. Germline values: CDR1 SGHDN, CDR2 FVKESK. CDR3 length equals 18 residues. Trimming removed 1 base at V and 1 base at J, with 19 bases between. The CDR3 spells CASSQAWYGELSQETQYF. The CDR3 bases are TGTGCCAGCAGCCAAGCGTGGTACGGGGAGCTAAGCCAAGAGACCCAGTACTTC.

V is TRBV6-5 and J is TRBJ1-4; D is unresolved. Germline assignment: CDR1 MNHEY and CDR2 SVGAGI. CDR3 length equals 12 residues. V lost 6 bases to trimming and J lost 4 bases, with 6 bases between them. The CDR3 sequence is CASRRVNEKLFF. In DNA form, the CDR3 reads TGTGCCAGCAGGCGGGTTAATGAAAAACTGTTTTTT.

This chain joins TRBV19 and TRBJ2-1, with D perhaps matching TRBD1 (6 bases). Germline CDR1 reads LNHDA; CDR2 reads SQIVND (reference sequence). Trimming shortened V by 4 bases and J by 8 bases, and 12 bases separated the two germline ends. There are 13 residues in the CDR3. The CDR3 loop is CASSTEQGYEQFF. CDR3 DNA: TGTGCCAGTAGTACCGAACAGGGATATGAGCAGTTCTTC.

The CDR3 protein is CASSQDPGLPGSPLHF. The DNA for the CDR3 is TGCGCCAGCAGCCAAGATCCTGGCCTCCCCGGTTCACCCCTCCACTTT. The chain carries TRBV4-1 and TRBJ1-6; D ambiguous. Germline CDR1 and CDR2: MGHRA and YSYEKL. V dropped 0 bases and J dropped 9 bases, with 15 bases sitting between them. The CDR3 extends over 16 amino acids.

The chain carries TRBV9 and TRBJ1-2; D uncertain. Germline-derived CDR1 and CDR2 are SGDLS and YYNGEE. The CDR3 covers 14 residues. V was shortened by 6 bases and J by 0 bases, with 12 bases between the two germline ends. CDR3 region: CASNPGETNYGYTF. CDR3 bases: TGTGCCAGCAACCCCGGAGAGACTAACTATGGCTACACCTTC.

The J gene is TRBJ1-1, the V gene TRBV29-1; D unclear. The germline CDR1 and CDR2 sequences are SQVTM and ANQGSEA. The CDR3 contains 11 residues. The V end lost 4 bases, the J end lost 8 bases, and 11 bases lay between the germline ends. DNA for the CDR3: TGCAGCGTTGCGATCAGGCAGGAAGCTTTCTTT. Its protein product is CSVAIRQEAFF.

The V call is TRBV9, the J call TRBJ2-7; D is perhaps TRBD2 (6 bases). There are 17 residues in the CDR3. Germline lookup yields CDR1 SGDLS and CDR2 YYNGEE. The V end was cut by 4 bases, the J end by 0 bases, with 20 bases between. The CDR3 loop reads CASSPSPDGTFSYEQYF. The CDR3 coding sequence is TGTGCCAGCAGCCCGAGCCCCGACGGGACTTTCTCCTACGAGCAGTACTTC. Based on the CDR3 plus reference TRBV9 and TRBJ2-7, the full variable domain is DSGVTQTPKHLITATGQRVTLRCSPRSGDLSVYWYQQSLDQGLQFLIQYYNGEERAKGNILERFSAQQFPDLHSELNLSSLELGDSALYFCASSPSPDGTFSYEQYFGPGTRLTVT.

The rearrangement uses TRBV29-1 and TRBJ1-2, with 8 bases aligning to TRBD1. The length of the CDR3 is 16 residues. J was trimmed by 1 base and V by 7 bases; bases with no gene match: 14. Germline CDR1 is SQVTM and CDR2 is ANQGSEA. CDR3 sequence reads: CSAHLGTGGSNYGYTF. CDR3 DNA: TGCAGCGCACACTTGGGTACAGGGGGAAGTAACTATGGCTACACCTTC.